These T cell receptor beta chains were read from a single sample in a study of Graves' ophthalmopathy and Graves' hyperthyroidism. MiXCR was run by TCRdb on the multiplex PCR reads, yielding one entry per CDR3 protein. The data contain a few hundred thousand distinct CDR3 sequences, approximately 37% of them singletons. Sequencing used peripheral blood or thyroid tissue (not recorded which). The receptors come from an adult man with Graves' hyperthyroidism. The CDR3 runs from the conserved cysteine through the conserved F or W. D genes are given only for firm matches. The size field is filled for only some rows; it gives once, few, many or a size class.

d_call	v_call	clone_size	j_call	cdr3_aa	cdr3_nt
NA	TRBV19	NA	TRBJ2-7	CASSNTEPSSYEQYF	TGTGCCAGTAGCAACACGGAGCCGAGCTCCTACGAGCAGTACTTC
NA	TRBV29-1	NA	TRBJ2-5	CSLTRDIQETQYF	TGCAGCCTGACCCGGGACATCCAAGAGACCCAGTACTTC
NA	TRBV5-1	many	TRBJ1-4	CASSTKGAEKLFF	TGCGCCAGCAGCACGAAAGGCGCGGAAAAACTGTTTTTT
NA	TRBV5-5	many	TRBJ1-1	CASSWTQGTEAFF	TGTGCCAGCAGCTGGACACAGGGCACTGAAGCTTTCTTT
NA	TRBV7-8	many	TRBJ2-7	CASSLVGQSTSYEQYF	TGTGCCAGCAGCTTAGTCGGACAGAGTACTTCCTACGAGCAGTACTTC
NA	TRBV2	NA	TRBJ1-5	CASRVGLYSNQPQHF	TGTGCCAGCAGGGTGGGCCTTTATAGCAATCAGCCCCAGCATTTT
NA	TRBV29-1	few	TRBJ2-1	CSVVGTAYNEQFF	TGCAGCGTTGTTGGTACAGCTTACAATGAGCAGTTCTTC
NA	TRBV19	many	TRBJ2-7	CASGTAFFNEQYF	TGTGCCAGTGGTACCGCTTTTTTCAACGAGCAGTACTTC
NA	TRBV15	NA	TRBJ2-7	CATSSAAQGEQYF	TGTGCCACCAGCAGCGCCGCTCAGGGCGAGCAGTACTTC
NA	TRBV5-1	NA	TRBJ2-7	CASSPYGTQDNYEQYF	TGCGCCAGCAGCCCCTACGGGACTCAGGACAACTACGAGCAGTACTTC
NA	TRBV7-8	once	TRBJ2-7	CATSRGGTSYEQYF	TGTGCCACTTCACGTGGGGGAACCTCCTACGAGCAGTACTTC
NA	TRBV10-3	many	TRBJ1-2	CAISVRADGYTF	TGTGCCATCAGTGTCAGGGCCGACGGCTACACCTTC
NA	TRBV20-1	many	TRBJ2-7	CSARGLRALPYEQYF	TGCAGTGCTAGAGGATTGCGGGCCCTCCCCTACGAGCAGTACTTC
NA	TRBV19	many	TRBJ1-1	CASSIPGASNTEAFF	TGTGCCAGTAGTATCCCCGGGGCATCGAACACTGAAGCTTTCTTT
NA	TRBV19	NA	TRBJ1-2	CASSLVAVGGHTF	TGTGCCAGTAGTTTGGTTGCGGTTGGCGGCCACACCTTC
NA	TRBV27	NA	TRBJ2-5	CASSSSPAGPETQYF	TGTGCCAGCAGTTCCTCCCCGGCCGGACCAGAGACCCAGTACTTC
TRBD1	TRBV20-1	many	TRBJ1-5	CSALQGPPQPQHF	TGCAGTGCCCTACAGGGGCCTCCTCAGCCCCAGCATTTT
NA	TRBV20-1	NA	TRBJ2-7	CSARHPAGSPYEQYF	TGCAGTGCTAGACACCCCGCCGGATCCCCCTACGAGCAGTACTTC
NA	TRBV6-5	many	TRBJ1-1	CASSQITVATNTKAFF	TGTGCCAGCAGCCAAATCACCGTTGCGACGAACACTAAAGCTTTCTTT
NA	TRBV6-1	NA	TRBJ1-5	CASTFYQDSNQPQHF	TGTGCCAGCACCTTCTACCAGGACAGCAATCAGCCCCAGCATTTT
NA	TRBV5-8	many	TRBJ2-2	CASSFPTDTGELFF	TGTGCCAGCAGCTTTCCGACAGACACCGGGGAGCTGTTTTTT
TRBD2	TRBV29-1	NA	TRBJ2-7	CSVEGTSGNYEQYF	TGCAGCGTTGAGGGGACTAGCGGTAACTACGAGCAGTACTTC
TRBD1	TRBV19	NA	TRBJ2-6	CASLSWDRGFSGANVLTF	TGTGCCAGTCTTTCTTGGGACAGGGGATTCTCTGGGGCCAACGTCCTGACTTTC
NA	TRBV3-1	few	TRBJ1-1	CASSQEMFRAGWNTEAFF	TGTGCCAGCAGCCAAGAAATGTTCAGGGCAGGATGGAACACTGAAGCTTTCTTT
NA	TRBV7-9	many	TRBJ1-2	CASVQGDYGYTF	TGTGCCAGCGTACAGGGTGACTATGGCTACACCTTC
TRBD1	TRBV7-2	many	TRBJ1-2	CASSVTGTGVGGYTF	TGTGCCAGCAGCGTGACCGGGACAGGGGTCGGTGGCTACACCTTC
TRBD2	TRBV24-1	NA	TRBJ2-1	CATSDHTSGRGPFF	TGTGCCACCAGTGATCATACTAGCGGGAGGGGTCCGTTCTTC
NA	TRBV20-1	many	TRBJ2-2	CSANRVVDTGELFF	TGCAGTGCTAACAGGGTTGTGGACACCGGGGAGCTGTTTTTT
NA	TRBV5-1	NA	TRBJ2-3	CVSSSARVRTDTQYF	TGCGTCAGCAGCTCGGCCAGGGTAAGGACAGATACGCAGTATTTT
NA	TRBV3-1	once	TRBJ1-2	CVSSQDQGYGYTF	TGTGTCAGCAGCCAAGATCAGGGGTATGGCTACACCTTC
NA	TRBV20-1	many	TRBJ1-2	CSAARGGRVNYGYTF	TGCAGTGCCGCAAGGGGGGGGCGAGTAAACTATGGCTACACCTTC
TRBD1	TRBV7-4	NA	TRBJ2-2	CASSFEGGTGKNTGELFF	TGTGCCAGCAGCTTTGAGGGAGGGACAGGGAAAAACACCGGGGAGCTGTTTTTT
TRBD2	TRBV3-1	few	TRBJ2-7	CASSQGPSGTSYEQYF	TGTGCCAGCAGCCAAGGCCCTAGCGGGACCTCCTACGAGCAGTACTTC
NA	TRBV7-6	NA	TRBJ1-2	CASSFTVRGSYGYTF	TGTGCCAGCAGCTTCACTGTCAGGGGTAGTTATGGCTACACCTTC
TRBD2	TRBV20-1	NA	TRBJ2-1	CSAPGLADYNEQFF	TGCAGTGCCCCGGGACTAGCGGACTACAATGAGCAGTTCTTC